The source of this T cell receptor beta chain is a study of cytomegalovirus exposure and HLA in healthy donors. Study conclusions and caveats: Earlier analysis found most TCR beta V segments productive about 90% or about 30% of the time. According to the study, roughly 180 TCR beta chains were cytomegalovirus-associated.

Details on this clone: Its antigen is unknown.

V gave up 4 bases and J gave up 4 bases, with 9 bases separating them. The germline gives CDR1 ENHRY, CDR2 SYGVKD. The CDR3 runs 13 residues. Primers for the PCR totalled 60 Vbeta and 13 Jbeta. TCRdb's table, derived via immunoSEQ multiplex PCR, lists solely in-frame clones and lacks some. The sample has tens of thousands of clones; more than 55% are singletons. Sequenced material: PBMCs. This sequence originates from a woman in her fifties or sixties in good health and CMV-seropositive. The chain has TRBV10-3 and TRBJ2-3; no clear D. The CDR3 loop is CAISVPLADTQYF. DNA of the CDR3: TGTGCCATCAGTGTTCCACTTGCAGATACGCAGTATTTT.